Reported below is one T cell receptor beta chain. Its specificity is not known. The germline V gene has CDR1 MNHEY and CDR2 SMNVEV (reference sequence). V dropped 5 bases and J dropped 3 bases, with 14 bases sitting between them. This CDR3 region has 15 residues. This sample is part of a study of cytomegalovirus exposure and HLA in healthy donors. Study-level results: A further, later analysis showed that HLA-associated TCR beta chains (compared with equally common others) were more clonally expanded. What was likely a sequencing artifact was a cluster of highly shared sequence variants. A previous analysis found most TCR beta V segments productive roughly 87% or roughly 30% of the time.

It was with 60 Vbeta and 13 Jbeta primers that the PCR ran. Repertoires were generated with immunoSEQ multiplex PCR, while TCRdb's copy carries only in-frame clones and drops some. The data contain fewer than 120,000 clones, approximately 84% of them seen just once; the ten biggest clones take up 1.5% to 2%. This sequence joins TRBV27 and TRBJ2-1, with a weak D call TRBD1 (5 bases). Material: PBMCs. The sequence was collected from a man aged 35 to 55 in good health and CMV-seronegative. The CDR3, as DNA: TGTGCCAGCAGTCCTGGGGTCCAGGGCTACAATGAGCAGTTCTTC. Amino acids: CASSPGVQGYNEQFF.